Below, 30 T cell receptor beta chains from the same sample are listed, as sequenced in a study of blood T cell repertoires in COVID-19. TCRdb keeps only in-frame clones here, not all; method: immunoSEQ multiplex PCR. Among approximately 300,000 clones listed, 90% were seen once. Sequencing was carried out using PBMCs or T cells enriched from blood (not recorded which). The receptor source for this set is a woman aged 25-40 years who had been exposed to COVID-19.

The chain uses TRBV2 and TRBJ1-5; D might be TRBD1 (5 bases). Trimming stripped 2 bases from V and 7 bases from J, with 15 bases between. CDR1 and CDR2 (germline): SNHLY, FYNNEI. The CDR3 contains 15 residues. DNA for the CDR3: TGTGCCAGCAGTGAATGGTTCCCAGGGTCCCAGCCCCAGCATTTT. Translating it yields CASSEWFPGSQPQHF.

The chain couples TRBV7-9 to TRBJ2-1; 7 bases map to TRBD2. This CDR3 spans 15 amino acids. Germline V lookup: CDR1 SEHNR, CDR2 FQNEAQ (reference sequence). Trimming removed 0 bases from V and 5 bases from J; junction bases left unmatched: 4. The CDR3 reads CASSLALAGHNEQFF. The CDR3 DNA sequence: TGTGCCAGCAGCTTAGCGTTAGCGGGCCACAATGAGCAGTTCTTC.

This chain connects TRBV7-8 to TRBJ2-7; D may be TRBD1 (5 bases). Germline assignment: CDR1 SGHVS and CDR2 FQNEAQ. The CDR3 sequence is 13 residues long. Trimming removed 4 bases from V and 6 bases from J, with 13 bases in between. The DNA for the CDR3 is TGTGCCAGCAGCTCCCAGGGTAGGGGCGAGCAGTACTTC. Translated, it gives CASSSQGRGEQYF.

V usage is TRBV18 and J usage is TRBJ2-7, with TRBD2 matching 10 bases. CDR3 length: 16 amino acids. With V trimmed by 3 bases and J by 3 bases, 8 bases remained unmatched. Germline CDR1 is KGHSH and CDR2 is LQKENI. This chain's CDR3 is CASSPLAGARNYEQYF. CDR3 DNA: TGTGCCAGCTCACCGCTAGCGGGGGCCCGCAACTACGAGCAGTACTTC. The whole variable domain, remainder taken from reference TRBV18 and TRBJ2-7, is NAGVMQNPRHLVRRRGQEARLRCSPMKGHSHVYWYRQLPEEGLKFMVYLQKENIIDESGMPKERFSAEFPKEGPSILRIQQVVRGDSAAYFCASSPLAGARNYEQYFGPGTRLTVT.

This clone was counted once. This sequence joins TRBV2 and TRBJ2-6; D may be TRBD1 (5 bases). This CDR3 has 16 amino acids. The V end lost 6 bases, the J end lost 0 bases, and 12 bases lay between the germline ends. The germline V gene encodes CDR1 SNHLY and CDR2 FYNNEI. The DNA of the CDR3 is TGTGCCAGCAGCCCGCAGGGTTTCTCTGGGGCCAACGTCCTGACTTTC. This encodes CASSPQGFSGANVLTF.

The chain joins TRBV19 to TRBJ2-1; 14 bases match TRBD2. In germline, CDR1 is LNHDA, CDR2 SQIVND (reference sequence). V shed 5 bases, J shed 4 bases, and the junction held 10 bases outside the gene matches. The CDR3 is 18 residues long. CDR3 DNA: TGTGCCAGTAGTTCTTCCGGGACTAGCGGGGGTTTGTACAATGAGCAGTTCTTC. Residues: CASSSSGTSGGLYNEQFF.

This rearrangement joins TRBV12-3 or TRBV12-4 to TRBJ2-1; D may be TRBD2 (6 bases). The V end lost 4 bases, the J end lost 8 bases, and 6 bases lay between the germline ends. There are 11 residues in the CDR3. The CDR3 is CASSWGDEQFF. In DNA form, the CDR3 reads TGTGCCAGCAGTTGGGGGGATGAGCAGTTCTTC.

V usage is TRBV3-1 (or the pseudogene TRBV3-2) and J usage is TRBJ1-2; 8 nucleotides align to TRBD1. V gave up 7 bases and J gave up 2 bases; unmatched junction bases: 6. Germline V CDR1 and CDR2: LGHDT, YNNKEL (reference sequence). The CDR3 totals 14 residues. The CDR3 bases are TGTGCCAGCAAAGGACAGGGCCCAAACTATGGCTACACCTTC. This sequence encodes CASKGQGPNYGYTF.

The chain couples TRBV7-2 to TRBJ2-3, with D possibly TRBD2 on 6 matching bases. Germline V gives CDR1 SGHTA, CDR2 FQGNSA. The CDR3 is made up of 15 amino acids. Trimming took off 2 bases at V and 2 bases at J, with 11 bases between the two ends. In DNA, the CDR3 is TGTGCCAGCAGCTTAATGGGACTTAACACAGATACGCAGTATTTT. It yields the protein CASSLMGLNTDTQYF.

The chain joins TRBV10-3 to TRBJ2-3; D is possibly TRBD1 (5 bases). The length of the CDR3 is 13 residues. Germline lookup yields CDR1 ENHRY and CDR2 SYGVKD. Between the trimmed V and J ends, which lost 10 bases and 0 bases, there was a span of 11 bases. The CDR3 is CASSRASTDTQYF. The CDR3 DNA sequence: TGTGCCAGCTCCAGGGCGAGCACAGATACGCAGTATTTT.

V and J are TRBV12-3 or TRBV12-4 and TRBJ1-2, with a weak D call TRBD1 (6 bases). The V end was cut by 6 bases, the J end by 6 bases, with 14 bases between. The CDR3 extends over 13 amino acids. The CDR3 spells CASRAQGRNGYTF. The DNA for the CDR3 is TGTGCCAGCAGAGCACAGGGTCGGAATGGCTACACCTTC.

CDR3 amino acids: CASLTDYEQYF. CDR3 bases: TGTGCCAGCCTGACAGACTACGAGCAGTACTTC. This chain links TRBV2 with TRBJ2-7, with D tentatively TRBD1 (5 bases). The CDR3 length is 11 residues. Germline V gene sequence: CDR1 SNHLY, CDR2 FYNNEI. The germline V and J ends were trimmed by 8 bases and 3 bases, with 8 bases remaining between them.

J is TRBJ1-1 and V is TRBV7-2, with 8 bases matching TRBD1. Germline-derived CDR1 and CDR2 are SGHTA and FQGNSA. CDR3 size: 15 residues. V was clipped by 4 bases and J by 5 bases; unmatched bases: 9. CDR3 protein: CASSSQGARWTEAFF. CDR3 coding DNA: TGTGCCAGCAGCTCCCAGGGGGCCCGGTGGACTGAAGCTTTCTTT.

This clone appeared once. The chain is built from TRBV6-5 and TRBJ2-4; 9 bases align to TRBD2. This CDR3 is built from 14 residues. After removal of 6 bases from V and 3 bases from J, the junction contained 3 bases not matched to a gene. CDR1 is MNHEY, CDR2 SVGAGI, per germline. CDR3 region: CASRTLAGKNIQYF. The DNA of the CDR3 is TGTGCCAGCAGAACACTAGCGGGCAAAAACATTCAGTACTTC.

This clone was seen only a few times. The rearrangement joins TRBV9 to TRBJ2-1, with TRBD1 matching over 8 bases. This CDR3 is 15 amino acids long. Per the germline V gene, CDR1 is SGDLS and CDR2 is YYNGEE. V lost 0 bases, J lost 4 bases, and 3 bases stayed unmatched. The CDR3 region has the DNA TGTGCCAGCAGCGTAGCAGGACAGGGTTACAATGAGCAGTTCTTC. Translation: CASSVAGQGYNEQFF.

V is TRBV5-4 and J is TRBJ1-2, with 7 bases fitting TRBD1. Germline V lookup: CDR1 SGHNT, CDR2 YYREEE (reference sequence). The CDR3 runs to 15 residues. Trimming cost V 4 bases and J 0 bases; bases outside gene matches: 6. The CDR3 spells CASSADRFTNYGYTF. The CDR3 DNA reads TGTGCCAGCAGCGCGGACAGGTTTACTAACTATGGCTACACCTTC.

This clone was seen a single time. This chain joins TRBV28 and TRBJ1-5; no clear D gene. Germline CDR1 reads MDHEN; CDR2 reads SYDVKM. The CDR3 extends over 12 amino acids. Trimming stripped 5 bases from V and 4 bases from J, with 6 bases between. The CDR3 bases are TGTGCCAGCAGTCCCTTAAATCAGCCCCAGCATTTT. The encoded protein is CASSPLNQPQHF.

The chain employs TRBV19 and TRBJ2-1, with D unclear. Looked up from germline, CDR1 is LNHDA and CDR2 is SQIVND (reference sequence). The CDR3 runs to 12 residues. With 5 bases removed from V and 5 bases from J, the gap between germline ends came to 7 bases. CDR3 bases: TGTGCCAGTAGTGTCCGCGACAATGAGCAGTTCTTC. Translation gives CASSVRDNEQFF.

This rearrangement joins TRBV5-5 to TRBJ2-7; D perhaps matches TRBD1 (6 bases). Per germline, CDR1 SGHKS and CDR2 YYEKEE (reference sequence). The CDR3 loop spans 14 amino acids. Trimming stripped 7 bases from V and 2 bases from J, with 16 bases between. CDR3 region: CASHSPGAAYEQYF. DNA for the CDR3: TGTGCCAGCCATTCCCCAGGGGCTGCCTACGAGCAGTACTTC.

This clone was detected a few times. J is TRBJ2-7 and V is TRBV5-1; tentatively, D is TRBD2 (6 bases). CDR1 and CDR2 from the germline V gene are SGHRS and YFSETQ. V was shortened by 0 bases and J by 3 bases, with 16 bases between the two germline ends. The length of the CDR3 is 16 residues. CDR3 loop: CASSLEPGGVIYEQYF. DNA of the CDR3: TGCGCCAGCAGCTTGGAACCGGGCGGGGTTATCTACGAGCAGTACTTC.

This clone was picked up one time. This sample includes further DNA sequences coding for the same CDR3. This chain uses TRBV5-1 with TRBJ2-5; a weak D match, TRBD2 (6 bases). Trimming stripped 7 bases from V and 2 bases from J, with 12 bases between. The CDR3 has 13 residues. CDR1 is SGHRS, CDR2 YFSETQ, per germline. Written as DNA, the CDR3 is TGCGCCAGCCGGCTAGCGCCTCAAGAGACCCAGTACTTC. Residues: CASRLAPQETQYF.

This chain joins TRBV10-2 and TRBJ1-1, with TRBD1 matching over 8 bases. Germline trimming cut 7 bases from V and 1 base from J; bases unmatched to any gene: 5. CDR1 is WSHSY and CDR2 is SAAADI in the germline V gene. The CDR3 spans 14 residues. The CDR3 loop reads CASNYGQGNTEAFF. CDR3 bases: TGCGCCAGCAACTACGGACAGGGGAACACTGAAGCTTTCTTT.

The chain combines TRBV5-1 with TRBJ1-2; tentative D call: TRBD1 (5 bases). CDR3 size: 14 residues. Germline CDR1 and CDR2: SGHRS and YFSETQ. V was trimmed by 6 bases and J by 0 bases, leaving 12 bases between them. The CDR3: CASTIGGANYGYTF. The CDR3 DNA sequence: TGCGCCAGCACTATTGGGGGGGCTAACTATGGCTACACCTTC.

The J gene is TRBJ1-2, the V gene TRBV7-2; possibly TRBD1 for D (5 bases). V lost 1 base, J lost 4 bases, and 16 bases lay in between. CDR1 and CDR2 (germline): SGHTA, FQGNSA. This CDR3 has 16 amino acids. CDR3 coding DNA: TGTGCCAGCAGCTTAGGGGGAGCACGGGGGTTCTATGGCTACACCTTC. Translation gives CASSLGGARGFYGYTF.

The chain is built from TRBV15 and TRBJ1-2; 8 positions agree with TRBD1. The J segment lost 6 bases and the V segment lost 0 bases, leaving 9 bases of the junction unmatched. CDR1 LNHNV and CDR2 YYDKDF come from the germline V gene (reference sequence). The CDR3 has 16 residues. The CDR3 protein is CATSREGGQGADGYTF. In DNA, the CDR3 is TGTGCCACCAGCAGAGAGGGGGGCCAGGGGGCCGATGGCTACACCTTC.

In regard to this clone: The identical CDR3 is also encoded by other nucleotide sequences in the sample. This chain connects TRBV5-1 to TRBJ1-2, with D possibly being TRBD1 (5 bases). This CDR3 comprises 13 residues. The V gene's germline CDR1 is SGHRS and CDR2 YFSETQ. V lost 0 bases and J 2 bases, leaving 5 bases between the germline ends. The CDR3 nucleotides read TGCGCCAGCAGCTTGGGACAGAACTATGGCTACACCTTC. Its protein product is CASSLGQNYGYTF.

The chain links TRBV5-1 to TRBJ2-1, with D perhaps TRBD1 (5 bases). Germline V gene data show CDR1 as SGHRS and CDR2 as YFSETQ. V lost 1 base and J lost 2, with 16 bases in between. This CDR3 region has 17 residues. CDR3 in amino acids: CASSLFSWQGAYNEQFF. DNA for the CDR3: TGCGCCAGCAGCTTGTTTTCTTGGCAGGGCGCCTACAATGAGCAGTTCTTC.

The CDR3 protein is CATSGPGTSGGATDTQYF. DNA for the CDR3: TGTGCCACCTCAGGTCCCGGGACTAGCGGGGGGGCCACAGATACGCAGTATTTT. The rearrangement links TRBV24-1 to TRBJ2-3, with 16 bases that match TRBD2. The V gene end was trimmed by 9 bases and the J gene end by 2 bases; junction bases not matched to a gene: 10. Germline V lookup: CDR1 KGHDR, CDR2 SFDVKD. This CDR3 is 18 amino acids long.

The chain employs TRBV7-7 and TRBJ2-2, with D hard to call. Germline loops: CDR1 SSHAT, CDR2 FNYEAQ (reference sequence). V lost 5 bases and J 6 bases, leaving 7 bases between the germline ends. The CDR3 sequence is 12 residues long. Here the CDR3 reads CASSPLAGELFF. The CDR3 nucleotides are TGTGCCAGCAGCCCCCTTGCCGGGGAGCTGTTTTTT.

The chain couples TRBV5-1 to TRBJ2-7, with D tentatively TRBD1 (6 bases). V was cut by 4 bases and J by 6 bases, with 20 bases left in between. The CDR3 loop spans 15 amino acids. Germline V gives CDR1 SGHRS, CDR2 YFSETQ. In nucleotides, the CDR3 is TGCGCCAGCAGCACCTCTTTCAGGGGAAATGGCGAGCAGTACTTC. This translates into CASSTSFRGNGEQYF.